The 15 T cell receptor beta chains presented below share a single source sample, sequenced in a study of molecular identifiers for immune sequencing clone quantification (dated by TCRdb to 2016 to 2019). The library was made by PCR. The instrument given in TCRdb is Illumina HiSeq 4000. TCRdb reanalyzed the raw reads on its own, using fastp at Q25 for trimming and MiXCR for clone calling, and kept in-frame beta chains. One record per CDR3 amino acid sequence lists the most common genes and DNA. In this sample the table shows about 640,000 distinct CDR3 sequences, approximately 20% of which occur a single time. The ten largest clones capture 0.85% of the sample. The material sequenced was naive CD8+ T cells from blood, with Jurkat cell RNA spiked in. The sample's cell subset or site label, in plain terms: FACS-sorted CD8+CD4-CCR7+CD45RA+ naive T cells. The receptors here all came from a human donor in good health. Some libraries in this study had Jurkat cell RNA spiked in.

V is TRBV20-1 and J is TRBJ2-3; possible D gene TRBD2, 6 bases. CDR3 length: 17 residues. The germline V gene encodes CDR1 DFQATT and CDR2 SNEGSKA (reference sequence). V was clipped by 2 bases and J by 4 bases, with 22 bases between them. The CDR3 sequence is CSARRYGGPGGSDTQYF. The CDR3 DNA sequence: TGCAGTGCTAGACGGTACGGCGGACCTGGGGGGTCAGATACGCAGTATTTT.

On this clonotype itself: This may be a read error, as it is one base from a much larger clone. J is TRBJ1-2 and V is TRBV28, with D unresolved. Germline V gives CDR1 MDHEN, CDR2 SYDVKM. This CDR3 is built from 12 residues. The CDR3 nucleotides are TGTGCCGGCAGTTTAAGTCACTATGGCTACACCTTC. This codes for CAGSLSHYGYTF.

V and J are TRBV19 and TRBJ2-1; TRBD1 or TRBD2 may be the D gene (5 bases each). Germline V gene data show CDR1 as LNHDA and CDR2 as SQIVND (reference sequence). Trimming took off 7 bases at V and 5 bases at J, with 21 bases between the two ends. This CDR3 spans 16 amino acids. This chain's CDR3 is CASTPVPGRAHNEQFF. The CDR3 DNA is TGTGCCAGTACCCCCGTCCCGGGACGAGCGCACAATGAGCAGTTCTTC.

The chain joins TRBV6-6 to TRBJ1-2; tentatively, D is TRBD1 (5 bases). With 4 bases removed from V and 0 bases from J, the gap between germline ends came to 21 bases. Germline V gives CDR1 MNHNY, CDR2 SVGAGI (reference sequence). The CDR3 has 18 amino acids. In nucleotides, the CDR3 is TGTGCCAGCAGTTGCTCGCTTTCGGTAGGGACGGCTAACTATGGCTACACCTTC. Protein sequence: CASSCSLSVGTANYGYTF.

This sequence joins TRBV20-1 and TRBJ1-5; TRBD1 might be the D (5 bases). This CDR3 comprises 15 residues. Germline values: CDR1 DFQATT, CDR2 SNEGSKA (reference sequence). V was shortened by 5 bases and J by 0 bases, with 14 bases between the two germline ends. DNA for the CDR3: TGCAGTGCTCAAGGACACCGATATAGCAATCAGCCCCAGCATTTT. Translation: CSAQGHRYSNQPQHF.

This clonotype was observed at least ten times. V and J are TRBV7-9 and TRBJ2-7, with TRBD1 matching 9 bases. CDR1 and CDR2 (germline): SEHNR, FQNEAQ (reference sequence). With 5 bases clipped from V and 3 bases from J, the junction kept 8 bases outside the gene matches. The CDR3 totals 15 residues. The CDR3 is CASSPRTGDFYEQYF. In DNA, the CDR3 is TGTGCCAGCAGCCCGAGGACAGGGGACTTCTACGAGCAGTACTTC.

Many counts were recorded for this clonotype. V is TRBV4-3 and J is TRBJ2-1; D is unclear. The germline CDR1 and CDR2 sequences are LGHNA and YSLEER. Trimming pared 4 bases from V and 0 bases from J, leaving 10 bases between. The CDR3 totals 15 residues. CDR3 amino acids: CASSPDPGSYNEQFF. DNA of the CDR3: TGCGCCAGCAGCCCCGACCCGGGCTCCTACAATGAGCAGTTCTTC.

Ten or more counts support this clonotype. V gene TRBV20-1 combines with J gene TRBJ1-3; D is perhaps TRBD1 (6 bases). Germline CDR1 is DFQATT and CDR2 is SNEGSKA (reference sequence). V was clipped by 5 bases and J by 1 base, with 12 bases between them. This CDR3 is 14 amino acids long. CDR3 nucleotides: TGCAGTGCTCCGCAACAGGGATCTGGAAACACCATATATTTT. Its translation is CSAPQQGSGNTIYF.

This clonotype was seen repeatedly, ten times or more. The chain combines TRBV19 with TRBJ2-1; D not certain. The CDR3 has 16 amino acids. The V gene's germline CDR1 is LNHDA and CDR2 SQIVND (reference sequence). Trimming stripped 7 bases from V and 1 base from J, with 17 bases between. CDR3 region: CASTHEALGSYNEQFF. The CDR3 nucleotides read TGTGCCAGTACCCATGAAGCCTTGGGGTCCTACAATGAGCAGTTCTTC. Full variable domain (outside the CDR3, taken from reference TRBV19 and TRBJ2-1): DGGITQSPKYLFRKEGQNVTLSCEQNLNHDAMYWYRQDPGQGLRLIYYSQIVNDFQKGDIAEGYSVSREKKESFPLTVTSAQKNPTAFYLCASTHEALGSYNEQFFGPGTRLTVL.

Points on this clonotype: This could be a read error, since a much larger clone is one nucleotide away. The chain uses TRBV27 and TRBJ1-5, with 7 bases identical to TRBD1. Looked up from germline, CDR1 is MNHEY and CDR2 is SMNVEV (reference sequence). The CDR3 runs 14 residues. The V gene end was trimmed by 10 bases and the J gene end by 4 bases; junction bases not matched to a gene: 10. The CDR3, as DNA: TGTGCCAACGGAATTACAGGGGAGAATCAGCCCCAGCATTTT. This sequence encodes CANGITGENQPQHF.

About this clonotype itself: This may arise from a read error, as a much more abundant clone is one base away. The CDR3 carries no conserved terminal phenylalanine or tryptophan, so it likely arises from a read error. The rearrangement links TRBV5-1 to TRBJ2-7, with D unclear. The ends were cut back, 1 base at V and 3 bases at J, with 5 bases in the middle. Per germline, CDR1 SGHRS and CDR2 YFSETQ. The CDR3 extends over 12 amino acids. Here the CDR3 reads CASSLPNYEQYS. CDR3 DNA sequence: TGCGCCAGCAGCTTGCCTAACTACGAGCAGTACTCC.

In its sample, this clonotype was seen many times. The gene calls are TRBV29-1 and TRBJ2-7; D perhaps matches TRBD1 (6 bases). Looked up from germline, CDR1 is SQVTM and CDR2 is ANQGSEA. The CDR3 length is 14 residues. The V end was cut by 6 bases, the J end by 2 bases, with 17 bases between. CDR3 nucleotide sequence: TGCAGCGTAGGGGCCTGGGACACGACCTACGAGCAGTACTTC. Translating gives CSVGAWDTTYEQYF.

Points on this clonotype: A much larger clone sits a single nucleotide away, making a read error possible. The chain carries TRBV11-2 and TRBJ1-5; tentatively, D is TRBD1 (5 bases). This CDR3 is built from 14 residues. In germline, CDR1 is SGHAT, CDR2 FQNNGV. The V and J ends lost 5 bases and 2 bases respectively, with 10 bases between them. The CDR3 DNA reads TGTGCCAGCAGCGATTGGGACGGCAATCAGCCCCAGCATTTT. Its translation is CASSDWDGNQPQHF.

This clonotype came up a few times. At one of its ends the junction is not consistent with the germline gene, which may arise from a read error. This sequence joins TRBV5-1 and TRBJ2-1; 11 bases map to TRBD2. There are 21 residues in the CDR3. The germline V gene encodes CDR1 SGHRS and CDR2 YFSETQ. DNA of the CDR3: TGCGCCAGCAGCCCCTTGGAGGGGGGACTAGCGGTCCCTATCTCCTACGATGAGCAGTTCTTC. Protein sequence: CASSPLEGGLAVPISYDEQFF.

A remark on this clonotype: This may come from a read error, since a much larger clone is one base off. The rearrangement uses TRBV5-3 and TRBJ2-1; 11 nucleotides match TRBD2. TRBV5-3 is assigned to the ORF class and has an uncertain function. The CDR3 runs 15 residues. In DNA, the CDR3 is TGTGCCAGCAGCGCTACCATAGCGGGAGGGTCCTACTGGCTCTTC. This codes for CASSATIAGGSYWLF.